The clone carrying this T cell receptor beta chain was observed a few times. The data originate from a study of cytomegalovirus exposure and HLA in healthy donors. Sequencing was performed with immunoSEQ multiplex PCR; in TCRdb, only in-frame clones are kept and a portion is missing. The sample holds 180,000 or so clones, roughly 86% seen once. This CDR3 comprises 14 residues. Trimming at V came to 1 base and at J to 0 bases, leaving 0 bases not matched to a gene. Germline-derived CDR1 and CDR2 are SGHAT and FQDESV (reference sequence). The V and J genes are TRBV11-1 and TRBJ2-7; 7 positions agree with TRBD1. Sequenced: PBMCs. This clonotype was obtained from a man between 18 and 35 years old in good health and CMV-seropositive. The CDR3 spells CASSLGDSSYEQYF. The CDR3, as DNA: TGTGCCAGCAGCTTAGGGGACAGCTCCTACGAGCAGTACTTC.